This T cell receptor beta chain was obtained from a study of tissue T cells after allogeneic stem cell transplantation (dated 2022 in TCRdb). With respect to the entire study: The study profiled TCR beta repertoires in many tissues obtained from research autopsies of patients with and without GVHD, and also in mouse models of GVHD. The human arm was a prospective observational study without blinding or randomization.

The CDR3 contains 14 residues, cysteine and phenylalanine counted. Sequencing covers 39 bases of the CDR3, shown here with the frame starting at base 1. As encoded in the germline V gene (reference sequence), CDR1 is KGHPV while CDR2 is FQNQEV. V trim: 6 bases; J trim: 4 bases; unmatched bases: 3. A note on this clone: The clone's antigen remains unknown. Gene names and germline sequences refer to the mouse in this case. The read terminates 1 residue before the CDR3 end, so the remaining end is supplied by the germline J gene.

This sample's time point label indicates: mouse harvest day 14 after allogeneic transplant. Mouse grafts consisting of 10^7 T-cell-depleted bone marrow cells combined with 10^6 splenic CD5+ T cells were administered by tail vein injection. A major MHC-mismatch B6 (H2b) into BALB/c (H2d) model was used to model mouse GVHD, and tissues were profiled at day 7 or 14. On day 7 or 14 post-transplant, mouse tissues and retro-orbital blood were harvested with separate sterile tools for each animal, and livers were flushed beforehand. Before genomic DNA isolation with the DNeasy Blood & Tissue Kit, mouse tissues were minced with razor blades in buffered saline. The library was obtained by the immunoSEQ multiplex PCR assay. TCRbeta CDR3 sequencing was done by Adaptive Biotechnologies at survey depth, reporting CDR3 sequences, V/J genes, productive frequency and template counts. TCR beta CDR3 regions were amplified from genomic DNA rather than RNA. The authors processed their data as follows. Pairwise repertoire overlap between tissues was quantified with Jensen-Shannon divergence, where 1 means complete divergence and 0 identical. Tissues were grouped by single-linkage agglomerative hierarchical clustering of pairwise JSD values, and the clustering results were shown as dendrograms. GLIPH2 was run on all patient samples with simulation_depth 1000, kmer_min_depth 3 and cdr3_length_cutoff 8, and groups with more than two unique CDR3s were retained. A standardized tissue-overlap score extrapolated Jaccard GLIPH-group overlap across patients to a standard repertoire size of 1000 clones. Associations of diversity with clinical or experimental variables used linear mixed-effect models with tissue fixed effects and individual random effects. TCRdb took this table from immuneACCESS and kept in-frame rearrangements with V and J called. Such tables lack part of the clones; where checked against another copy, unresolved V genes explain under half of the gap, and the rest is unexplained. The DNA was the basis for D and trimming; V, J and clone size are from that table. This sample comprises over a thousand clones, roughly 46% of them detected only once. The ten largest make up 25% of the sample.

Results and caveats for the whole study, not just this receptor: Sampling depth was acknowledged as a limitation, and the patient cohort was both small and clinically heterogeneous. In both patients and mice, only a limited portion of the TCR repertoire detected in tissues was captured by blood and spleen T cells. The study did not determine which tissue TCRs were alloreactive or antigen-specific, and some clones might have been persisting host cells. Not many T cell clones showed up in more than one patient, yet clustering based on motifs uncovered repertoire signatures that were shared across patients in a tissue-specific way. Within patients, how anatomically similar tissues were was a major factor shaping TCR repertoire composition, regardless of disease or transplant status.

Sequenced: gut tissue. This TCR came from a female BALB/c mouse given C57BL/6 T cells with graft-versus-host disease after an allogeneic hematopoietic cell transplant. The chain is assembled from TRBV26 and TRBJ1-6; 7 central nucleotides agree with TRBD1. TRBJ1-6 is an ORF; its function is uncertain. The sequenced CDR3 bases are TGTGCCAGCAGCCCGGGACAGTATAATTCGCCCCTCTAC. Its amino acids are CASSPGQYNSPLY. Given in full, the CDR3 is CASSPGQYNSPLYF.